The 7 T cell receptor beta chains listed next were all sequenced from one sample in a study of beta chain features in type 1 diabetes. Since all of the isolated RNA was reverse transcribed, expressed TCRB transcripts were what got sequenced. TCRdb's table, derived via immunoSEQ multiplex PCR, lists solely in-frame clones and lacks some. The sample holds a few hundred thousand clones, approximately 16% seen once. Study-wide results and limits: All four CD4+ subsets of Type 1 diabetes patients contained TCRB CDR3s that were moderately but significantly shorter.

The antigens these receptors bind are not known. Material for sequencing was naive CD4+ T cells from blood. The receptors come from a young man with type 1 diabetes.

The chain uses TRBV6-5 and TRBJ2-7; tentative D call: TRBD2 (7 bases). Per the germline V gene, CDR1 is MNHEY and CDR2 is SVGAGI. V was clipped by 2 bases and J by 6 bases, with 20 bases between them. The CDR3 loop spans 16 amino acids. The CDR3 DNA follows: TGTGCCAGCAGTTACACGGGGGCGGGGGCGATGGGCGAGCAGTACTTC. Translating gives CASSYTGAGAMGEQYF.

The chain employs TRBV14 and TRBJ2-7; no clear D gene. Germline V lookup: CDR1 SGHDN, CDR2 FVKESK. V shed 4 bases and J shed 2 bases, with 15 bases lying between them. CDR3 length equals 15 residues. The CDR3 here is CASSRLTSGTYEQYF. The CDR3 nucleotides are TGTGCCAGCAGCCGCTTAACATCTGGCACCTACGAGCAGTACTTC.

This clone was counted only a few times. The CDR3 region has the DNA TGCGCCAGCAGTGAGCCTTATCGACTAGCGGGGTTGGGAGAGACCCAGTACTTC. Protein sequence: CASSEPYRLAGLGETQYF. The gene calls are TRBV10-2 and TRBJ2-5; 11 positions agree with TRBD2. Germline-derived CDR1 and CDR2 are WSHSY and SAAADI. The CDR3 contains 18 residues. V shed 2 bases and J 4 bases; nucleotides not matched to a gene: 12.

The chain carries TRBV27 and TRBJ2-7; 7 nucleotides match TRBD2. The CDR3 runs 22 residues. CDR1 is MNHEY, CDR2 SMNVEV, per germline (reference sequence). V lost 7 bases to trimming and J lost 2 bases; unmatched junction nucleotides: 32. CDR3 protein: CASTLKNRGFMGDTSETYEQYF. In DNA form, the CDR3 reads TGTGCCAGCACCCTTAAAAACCGGGGTTTCATGGGTGATACTAGCGAGACCTACGAGCAGTACTTC.

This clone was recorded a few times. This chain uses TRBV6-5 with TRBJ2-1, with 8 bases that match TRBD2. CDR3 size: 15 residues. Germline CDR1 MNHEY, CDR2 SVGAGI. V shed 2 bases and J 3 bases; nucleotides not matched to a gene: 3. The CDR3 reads CASSYAGGFYNEQFF. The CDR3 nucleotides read TGTGCCAGCAGTTACGCGGGAGGATTCTACAATGAGCAGTTCTTC.

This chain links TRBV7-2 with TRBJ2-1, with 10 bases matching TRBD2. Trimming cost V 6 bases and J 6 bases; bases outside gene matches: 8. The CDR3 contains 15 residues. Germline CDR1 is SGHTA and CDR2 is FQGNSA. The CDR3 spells CASSFTSGIGNEQFF. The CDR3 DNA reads TGTGCCAGCAGTTTCACTAGCGGGATTGGCAATGAGCAGTTCTTC.

The CDR3 spells CASRTTGGNTEAFF. CDR3 DNA sequence: TGTGCCAGCAGGACGACAGGGGGGAACACTGAAGCTTTCTTT. The chain couples TRBV25-1 to TRBJ1-1; TRBD1 matches 9 bases. Germline V lookup: CDR1 MGHDK, CDR2 SYGVNS. V shed 6 bases, J shed 1 base, and the junction held 3 bases outside the gene matches. This CDR3 comprises 14 residues.